This T cell receptor beta chain was sequenced in a study of glioma-infiltrating T cells after dendritic cell vaccination (dated by TCRdb to about 2016). Regarding the research as a whole: A cohort of about 15 glioblastoma patients from Phase I and II dendritic cell vaccination trials was included, of whom 9 were newly diagnosed and 6 had recurrent disease. Autologous tumor lysate-pulsed dendritic cell vaccination was administered to the patients between about 2003 and 2013. The vaccine consisted of monocyte-derived dendritic cells cultured less than eight days with IL-4 and GM-CSF, then pulsed overnight with autologous tumor lysate. Each patient got three intradermal injections of the dendritic cell vaccine, spaced at biweekly intervals, in the arm below the axilla. Deep sequencing of TCR beta CDR3 regions was used to quantify tumor-infiltrating lymphocyte content and compare tumor and blood repertoires in dendritic cell-vaccinated glioblastoma patients. TCR sequencing metrics, including TIL content and tumor-blood repertoire overlap, were correlated with survival after dendritic cell vaccination.

TCRB CDR3 regions were amplified from around 2.1 ug genomic DNA, or all available DNA if less, using the immunoSEQ assay. Multiplex PCR used 60 forward primers for TCR V beta segments and 13 reverse primers for J beta segments. To estimate reads per starting template, synthetic control templates were spiked into each sample at limiting dilution. The Illumina HiSeq System generated 87 bp sequencing reads. Regarding the original processing steps: PCR and sequencing errors were removed by a nearest neighbor algorithm that merged closely related sequences. TCR overlap was defined as the percentage of unique tumor TCR beta sequences that were also present in the same patient's peripheral blood. Entries here come from immuneACCESS through TCRdb and include only in-frame sequences with V and J called. Some clones fail to appear in such tables; in the studies checked, an unresolved V gene covers under half of the shortfall, and the cause of the remainder is unknown. The D gene and trimming were derived from the DNA, and the V and J assignments and clone size from that table. This sample has about 76,000 clones in its table, and around 86% of those were observed once. The biggest ten clones account for approximately 2.2% of the sample.

As concerns this clone: Its antigen remains unidentified. Base quality data are lacking; no much larger clone is found one base away.

What the time point label conveys for this sample: after dendritic cell vaccination, including at tumor progression/relapse. Patients were selected on the basis of adequate residual fresh-frozen tumor tissue and more than two years of available survival data. Although molecular status otherwise differed among the glioblastoma patients, no patient had an isocitrate dehydrogenase mutation. PBMC were collected before vaccination, two weeks after the third vaccination, and at tumor progression when it occurred. The Qiagen DNeasy Blood extraction Kit was used for extraction of genomic DNA. Unmatched junction bases come to 12, with V trimmed by 5 bases and J by 8 bases. CDR1 SGHTA and CDR2 FQGNSA are derived from the germline V gene. From its cysteine to its phenylalanine, the CDR3 spans 15 amino acids. Just CDR3 DNA is preserved here, 45 bases in frame from base 1. General findings and caveats noted by the study authors: After dendritic cell vaccination, a higher estimated pretreatment TIL content predicted longer time to progression and overall survival. The cohort was small and heterogeneous, only a few patients had full blood and tumor sets, and even fewer had initial-recurrent tumor pairs. No direct relationship between TCR clonality and survival was found, suggesting a diverse polyclonal response may matter. The response model built on TCR overlap across three groups was characterized as speculative, with prospective validation still needed.

The source is a human donor with glioblastoma. Material: blood, obtained after dendritic cell vaccination. This receptor chain uses TRBV7-2 and TRBJ2-4, with 7 bases aligning to TRBD2. The bases are TGTGCCAGCAGCCGACTGGCAGGTGGGAGGGACATTCAGTACTTC. This translates into CASSRLAGGRDIQYF.